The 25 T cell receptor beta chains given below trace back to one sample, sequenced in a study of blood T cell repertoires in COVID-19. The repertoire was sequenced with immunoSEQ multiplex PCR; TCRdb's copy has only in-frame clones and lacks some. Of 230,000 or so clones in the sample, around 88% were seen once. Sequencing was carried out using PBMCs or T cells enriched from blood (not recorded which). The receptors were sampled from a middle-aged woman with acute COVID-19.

The CDR3 coding sequence is TGCGCCAGCAGCCAAGATCATCGACAGACCTACGAGCAGTACTTC. Amino acid sequence: CASSQDHRQTYEQYF. V gene TRBV4-1 combines with J gene TRBJ2-7, with D possibly TRBD1 on 5 matching bases. V was cut by 0 bases and J by 2 bases, with 11 bases left in between. The CDR3 is made up of 15 amino acids. Per the germline V gene, CDR1 is MGHRA and CDR2 is YSYEKL.

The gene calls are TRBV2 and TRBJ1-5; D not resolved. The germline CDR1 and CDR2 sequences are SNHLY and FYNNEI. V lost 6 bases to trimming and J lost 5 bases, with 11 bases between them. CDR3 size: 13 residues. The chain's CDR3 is CASSFGLYQPQHF. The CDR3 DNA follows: TGTGCCAGCAGCTTTGGGCTGTATCAGCCCCAGCATTTT.

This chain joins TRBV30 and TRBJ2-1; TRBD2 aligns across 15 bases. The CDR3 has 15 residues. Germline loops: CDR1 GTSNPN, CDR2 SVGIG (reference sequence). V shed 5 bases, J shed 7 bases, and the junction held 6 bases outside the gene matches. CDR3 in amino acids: CAWGYGTSGRNEQFF. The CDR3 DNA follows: TGTGCCTGGGGGTACGGGACTAGCGGGAGGAATGAGCAGTTCTTC.

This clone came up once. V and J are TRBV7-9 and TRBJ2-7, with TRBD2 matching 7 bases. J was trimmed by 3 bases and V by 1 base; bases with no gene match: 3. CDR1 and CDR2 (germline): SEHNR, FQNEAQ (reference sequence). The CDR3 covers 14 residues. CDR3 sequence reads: CASSLESSGYEQYV. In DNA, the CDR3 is TGTGCCAGCAGCTTAGAGTCTAGCGGCTACGAGCAGTACGTC.

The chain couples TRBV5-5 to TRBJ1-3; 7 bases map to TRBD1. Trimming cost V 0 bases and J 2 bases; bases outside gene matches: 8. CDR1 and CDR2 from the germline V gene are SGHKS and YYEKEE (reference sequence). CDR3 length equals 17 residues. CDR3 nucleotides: TGTGCCAGCAGCTTGGCCCCAAACGACAGGGCTGGAAACACCATATATTTT. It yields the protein CASSLAPNDRAGNTIYF.

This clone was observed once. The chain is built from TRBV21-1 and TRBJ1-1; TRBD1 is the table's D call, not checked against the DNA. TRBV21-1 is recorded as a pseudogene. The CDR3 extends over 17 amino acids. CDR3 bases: TGTGCCAGCAGCACGGGGACAGGGGAGATACTGAACACTGAAGCTTTCTTT. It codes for CASSTGTGEILNTEAFF.

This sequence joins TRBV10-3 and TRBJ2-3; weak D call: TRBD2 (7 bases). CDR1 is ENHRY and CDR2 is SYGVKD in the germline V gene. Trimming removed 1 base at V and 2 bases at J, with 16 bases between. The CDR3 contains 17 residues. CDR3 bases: TGTGCCATCAGTGAGTTCAAGGGGGACTACACCACAGATACGCAGTATTTT. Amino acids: CAISEFKGDYTTDTQYF.

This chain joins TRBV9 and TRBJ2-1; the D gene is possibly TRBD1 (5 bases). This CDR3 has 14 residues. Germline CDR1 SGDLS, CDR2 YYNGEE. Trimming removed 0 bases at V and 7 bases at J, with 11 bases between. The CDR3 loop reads CASSVDQGANEQFF. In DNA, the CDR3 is TGTGCCAGCAGCGTAGACCAGGGTGCGAATGAGCAGTTCTTC.

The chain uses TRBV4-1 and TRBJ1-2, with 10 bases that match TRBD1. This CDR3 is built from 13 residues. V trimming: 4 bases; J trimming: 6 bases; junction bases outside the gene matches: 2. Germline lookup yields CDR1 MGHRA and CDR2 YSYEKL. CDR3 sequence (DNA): TGCGCCAGCAGCCTCGGACAGGGGGATGGCTACACCTTC. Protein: CASSLGQGDGYTF.

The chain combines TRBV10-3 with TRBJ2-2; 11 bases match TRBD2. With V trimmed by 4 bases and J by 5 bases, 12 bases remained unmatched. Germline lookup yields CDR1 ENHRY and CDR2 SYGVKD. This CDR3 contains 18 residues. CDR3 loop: CAISGLAGSLVKTGELFF. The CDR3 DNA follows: TGTGCCATCAGTGGACTAGCGGGGTCCCTTGTAAAGACCGGGGAGCTGTTTTTT.

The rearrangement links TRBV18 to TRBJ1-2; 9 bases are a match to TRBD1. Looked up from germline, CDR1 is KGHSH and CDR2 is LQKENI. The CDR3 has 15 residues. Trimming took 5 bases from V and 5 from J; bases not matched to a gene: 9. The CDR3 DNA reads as TGTGCCAGCTCATTACGGACAGGGGTTCAGTATGGCTACACCTTC. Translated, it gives CASSLRTGVQYGYTF.

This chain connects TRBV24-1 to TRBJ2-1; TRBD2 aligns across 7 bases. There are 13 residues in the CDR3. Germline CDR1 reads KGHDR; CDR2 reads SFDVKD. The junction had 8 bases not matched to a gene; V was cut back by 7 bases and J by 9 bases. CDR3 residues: CATRGEGVGEQFF. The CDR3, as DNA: TGTGCCACCAGGGGGGAGGGAGTGGGTGAGCAGTTCTTC.

CDR3 coding DNA: TGCGCCAGCAACAACGGGGCCTACAATGAGCAGTTCTTC. Translated: CASNNGAYNEQFF. The rearrangement links TRBV5-1 to TRBJ2-1; TRBD2 is a possible D gene (5 bases). Trimming removed 6 bases at V and 2 bases at J, with 9 bases between. This CDR3 comprises 13 residues. Germline CDR1 and CDR2: SGHRS and YFSETQ.

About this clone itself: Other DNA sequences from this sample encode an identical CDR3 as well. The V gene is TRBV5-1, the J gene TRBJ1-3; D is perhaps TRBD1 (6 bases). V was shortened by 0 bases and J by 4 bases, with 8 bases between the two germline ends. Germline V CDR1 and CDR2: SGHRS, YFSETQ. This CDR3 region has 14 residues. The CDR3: CASSLAGDGNTIYF. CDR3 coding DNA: TGCGCCAGCAGCTTGGCAGGGGACGGAAACACCATATATTTT.

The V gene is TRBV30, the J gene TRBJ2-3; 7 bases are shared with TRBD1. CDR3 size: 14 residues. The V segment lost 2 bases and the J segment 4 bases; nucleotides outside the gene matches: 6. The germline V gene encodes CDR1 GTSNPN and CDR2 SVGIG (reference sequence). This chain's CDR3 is CAWSPRGPADTQYF. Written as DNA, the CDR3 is TGTGCCTGGAGTCCGAGGGGGCCGGCAGATACGCAGTATTTT. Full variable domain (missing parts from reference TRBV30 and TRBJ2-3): SQTIHQWPATLVQPVGSPLSLECTVEGTSNPNLYWYRQAAGRGLQLLFYSVGIGQISSEVPQNLSASRPQDRQFILSSKKLLLSDSGFYLCAWSPRGPADTQYFGPGTRLTVL.

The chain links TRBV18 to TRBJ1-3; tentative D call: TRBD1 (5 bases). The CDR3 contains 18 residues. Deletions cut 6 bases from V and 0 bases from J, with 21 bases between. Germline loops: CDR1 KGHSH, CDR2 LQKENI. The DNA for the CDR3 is TGTGCCAGCTCCCCCCTTGGGGCCCACAATCCCTCTGGAAACACCATATATTTT. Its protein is CASSPLGAHNPSGNTIYF.

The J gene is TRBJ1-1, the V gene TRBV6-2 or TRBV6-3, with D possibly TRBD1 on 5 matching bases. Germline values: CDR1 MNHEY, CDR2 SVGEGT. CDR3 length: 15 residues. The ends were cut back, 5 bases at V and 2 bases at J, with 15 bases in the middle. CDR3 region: CASSRPGLLNTEAFF. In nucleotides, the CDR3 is TGTGCCAGCAGTCGCCCGGGACTGCTTAACACTGAAGCTTTCTTT.

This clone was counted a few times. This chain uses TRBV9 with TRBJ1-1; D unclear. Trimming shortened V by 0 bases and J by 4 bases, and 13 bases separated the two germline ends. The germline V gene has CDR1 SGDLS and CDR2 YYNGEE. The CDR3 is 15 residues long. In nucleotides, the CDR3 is TGTGCCAGCAGCGTAGCCGTAGACATGACCACTGAAGCTTTCTTT. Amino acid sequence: CASSVAVDMTTEAFF. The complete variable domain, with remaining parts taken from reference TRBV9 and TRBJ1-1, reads DSGVTQTPKHLITATGQRVTLRCSPRSGDLSVYWYQQSLDQGLQFLIQYYNGEERAKGNILERFSAQQFPDLHSELNLSSLELGDSALYFCASSVAVDMTTEAFFGQGTRLTVV.

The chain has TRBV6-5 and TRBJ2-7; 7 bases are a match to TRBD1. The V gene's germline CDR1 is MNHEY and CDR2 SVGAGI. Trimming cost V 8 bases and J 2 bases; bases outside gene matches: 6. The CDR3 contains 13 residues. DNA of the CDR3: TGTGCCAGCGGTCTGACAGGGACCTACGAGCAGTACTTC. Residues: CASGLTGTYEQYF.

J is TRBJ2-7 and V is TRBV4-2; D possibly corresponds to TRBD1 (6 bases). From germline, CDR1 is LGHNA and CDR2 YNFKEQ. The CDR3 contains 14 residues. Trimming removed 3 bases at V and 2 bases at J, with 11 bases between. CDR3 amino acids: CASSQAPGAYEQYF. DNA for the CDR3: TGTGCCAGCAGCCAGGCCCCAGGGGCCTACGAGCAGTACTTC.

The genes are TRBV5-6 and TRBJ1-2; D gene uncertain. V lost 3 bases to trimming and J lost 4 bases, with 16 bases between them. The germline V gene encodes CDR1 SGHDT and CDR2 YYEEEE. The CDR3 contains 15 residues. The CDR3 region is CASSSTGFWAYGYTF. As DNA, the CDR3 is TGTGCCAGCAGCTCCACGGGGTTCTGGGCCTATGGCTACACCTTC. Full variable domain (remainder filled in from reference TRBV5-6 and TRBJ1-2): DAGVTQSPTHLIKTRGQQVTLRCSPKSGHDTVSWYQQALGQGPQFIFQYYEEEERQRGNFPDRFSGHQFPNYSSELNVNALLLGDSALYLCASSSTGFWAYGYTFGSGTRLTVV.

Written as DNA, the CDR3 is TGTGCCAGCAGCCGCCCGAGCGGGAGGGGGACAGATACGCAGTATTTT. Its protein product is CASSRPSGRGTDTQYF. This sequence joins TRBV5-4 and TRBJ2-3, with TRBD2 identical over 10 bases. CDR1 SGHNT and CDR2 YYREEE come from the germline V gene (reference sequence). The CDR3 has 16 amino acids. Trimming took 4 bases from V and 3 from J; bases not matched to a gene: 8.

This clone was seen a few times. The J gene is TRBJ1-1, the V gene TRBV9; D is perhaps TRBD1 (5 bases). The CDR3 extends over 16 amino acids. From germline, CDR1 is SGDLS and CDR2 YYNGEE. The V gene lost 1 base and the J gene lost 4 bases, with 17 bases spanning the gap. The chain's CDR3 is CASSVPTGGEGTEAFF. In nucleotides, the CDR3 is TGTGCCAGCAGCGTACCTACCGGAGGGGAGGGCACTGAAGCTTTCTTT.

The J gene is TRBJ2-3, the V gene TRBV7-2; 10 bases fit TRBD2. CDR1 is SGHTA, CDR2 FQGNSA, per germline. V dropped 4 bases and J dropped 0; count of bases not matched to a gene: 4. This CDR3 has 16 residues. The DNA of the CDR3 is TGTGCCAGCAGCTCCCAGGGACTAGCGAGCACAGATACGCAGTATTTT. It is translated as CASSSQGLASTDTQYF.

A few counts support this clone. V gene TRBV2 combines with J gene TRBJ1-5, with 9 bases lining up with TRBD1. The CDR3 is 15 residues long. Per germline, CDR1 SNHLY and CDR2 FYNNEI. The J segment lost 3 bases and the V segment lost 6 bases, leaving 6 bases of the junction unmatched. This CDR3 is CASRRTGANNQPQHF. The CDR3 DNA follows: TGTGCCAGCAGAAGGACAGGGGCGAACAATCAGCCCCAGCATTTT.